The sequence of this T cell receptor beta chain was determined in a study of vaccination effects on CD4 cells after COVID-19. Study background: Each of three convalescent patients underwent sampling at an early and a late point after vaccination. Post-vaccine sampling occurred a median 72 days after the second dose. Study results and limitations: Substantial clonal contraction characterized both infection- and vaccine-induced clones late after vaccination.

Using immunoSEQ multiplex PCR, the repertoire was profiled, and TCRdb retains in-frame clones only, with some absent. Altogether fewer than 55,000 clones are present, just over 75% being singletons, with the ten largest covering about 3.8%. The culture ran for approximately nine days before CD4+ T cells were isolated. A positive SARS-CoV-2 PCR test fell between March and December 2020. Participants were vaccinated with two doses of either the BNT162b2 or mRNA-1273 vaccine. Replacing half the medium with IL-2 medium was done on days 3 and 7. CDR3 length: 14 amino acids. The V and J ends lost 3 bases and 7 bases respectively, with 10 bases between them. CDR1 is SGHTA and CDR2 is FQGNSA in the germline V gene. Worth noting for this clone: Its antigen is as yet unknown.

Sequencing was performed on CD4+ T cells from PBMCs cultured without peptide, taken after COVID-19 vaccination. The source is a human donor who had a prior SARS-CoV-2 infection. The V and J genes are TRBV7-2 and TRBJ1-6; tentatively, D is TRBD1 (6 bases). CDR3 protein: CASSLGGTNSPLHF. CDR3 coding DNA: TGTGCCAGCAGCTTGGGGGGCACCAATTCACCCCTCCACTTT.